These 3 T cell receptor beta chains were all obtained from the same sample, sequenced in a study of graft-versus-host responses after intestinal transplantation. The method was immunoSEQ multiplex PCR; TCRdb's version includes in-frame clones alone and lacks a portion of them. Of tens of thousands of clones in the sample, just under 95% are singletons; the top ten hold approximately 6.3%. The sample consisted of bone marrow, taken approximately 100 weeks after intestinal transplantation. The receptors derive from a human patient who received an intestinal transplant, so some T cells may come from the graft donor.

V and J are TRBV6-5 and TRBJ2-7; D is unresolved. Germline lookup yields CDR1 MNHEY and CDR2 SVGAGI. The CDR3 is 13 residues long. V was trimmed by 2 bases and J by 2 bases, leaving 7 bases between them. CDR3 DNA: TGTGCCAGCAGTTACAACAGAGCCTACGAGCAGTACTTC. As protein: CASSYNRAYEQYF.

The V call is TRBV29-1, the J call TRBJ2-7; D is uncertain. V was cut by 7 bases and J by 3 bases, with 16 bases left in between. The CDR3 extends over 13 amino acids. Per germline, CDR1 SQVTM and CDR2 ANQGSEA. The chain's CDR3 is CSGGPDGNYEQYF. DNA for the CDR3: TGCAGCGGAGGCCCGGACGGTAACTACGAGCAGTACTTC.

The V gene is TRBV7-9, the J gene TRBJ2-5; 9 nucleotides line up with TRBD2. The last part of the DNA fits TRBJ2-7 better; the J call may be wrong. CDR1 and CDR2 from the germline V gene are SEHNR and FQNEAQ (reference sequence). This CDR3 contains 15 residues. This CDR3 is CASSSSGRSAYEQYF. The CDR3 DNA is TGTGCCAGCAGCTCCAGCGGGAGGTCTGCCTACGAGCAGTACTTC.